The 13 T cell receptor beta chains reported below all come from one sample, sequenced in a study of cytomegalovirus exposure and HLA in healthy donors (dated by TCRdb to the late 2010s). Receptor libraries were prepared by the immunoSEQ multiplex PCR assay. For the multiplex PCR, a mixture combining 60 forward primers for TCR Vbeta segments and 13 reverse primers for TCR Jbeta segments was used. As stored in TCRdb, this immuneACCESS dataset retains in-frame rearrangements with V and J assigned. A fraction of the clones does not appear; measured against another copy, unresolved V genes explain less than half of the discrepancy, and the remainder lacks a known reason. The sample table holds just under 95,000 clones, of which around 84% were seen once. About a tenth of the sample rests with the top ten. The sample consisted of PBMCs. These receptors were collected from a human donor in good health.

The V and J genes are TRBV2 and TRBJ2-5; 13 nucleotides line up with TRBD2. Per germline, CDR1 SNHLY and CDR2 FYNNEI. Trimming removed 5 bases from V and 3 bases from J; junction bases left unmatched: 6. The CDR3 totals 16 residues. The CDR3 is CASSSSGTSGKETQYF. The CDR3, as DNA: TGTGCCAGCAGTTCCTCCGGGACTAGCGGGAAAGAGACCCAGTACTTC. Full variable domain (rest looked up from reference TRBV2 and TRBJ2-5): EPEVTQTPSHQVTQMGQEVILRCVPISNHLYFYWYRQILGQKVEFLVSFYNNEISEKSEIFDDQFSVERPDGSNFTLKIRSTKLEDSAMYFCASSSSGTSGKETQYFGPGTRLLVL.

This chain links TRBV11-3 with TRBJ1-1; 7 nucleotides line up with TRBD1. This CDR3 is built from 16 residues. Germline V CDR1 and CDR2: SGHNT, YENEEA. V gave up 4 bases and J gave up 2 bases; unmatched junction bases: 10. CDR3 bases: TGTGCCAGCAGCTCAGGTGGGGACAGAGCTAACACTGAAGCTTTCTTT. It is translated as CASSSGGDRANTEAFF.

The V gene is TRBV6-5, the J gene TRBJ1-1, with 7 bases matching TRBD1. The CDR3 totals 15 residues. V lost 6 bases, J lost 1 base, and 8 bases stayed unmatched. Germline values: CDR1 MNHEY, CDR2 SVGAGI. The CDR3 DNA follows: TGTGCCAGCAGAACAGGGGTCCTTCCGAACACTGAAGCTTTCTTT. This encodes CASRTGVLPNTEAFF.

The V and J genes are TRBV5-1 and TRBJ1-2; 10 bases match TRBD1. CDR3 length equals 13 residues. Unmatched junction bases numbered 2, after V lost 2 bases and J lost 7 bases. The germline V gene has CDR1 SGHRS and CDR2 YFSETQ. Here the CDR3 reads CASSFDRGLGYTF. CDR3 bases: TGCGCCAGCAGCTTCGACAGGGGGCTTGGCTACACCTTC.

This chain uses TRBV11-3 with TRBJ2-1, with D unresolved. Germline V gene lookup returns CDR1 SGHNT and CDR2 YENEEA. V lost 3 bases, J lost 9 bases, and 9 bases lay in between. The CDR3 consists of 12 residues. CDR3 in DNA: TGTGCCAGCAGCTTTGAGAGGAGTGAGCAGTTCTTC. Translating gives CASSFERSEQFF. The full variable domain, completed using reference TRBV11-3 and TRBJ2-1, is EAGVVQSPRYKIIEKKQPVAFWCNPISGHNTLYWYLQNLGQGPELLIRYENEEAVDDSQLPKDRFSAERLKGVDSTLKIQPAELGDSAVYLCASSFERSEQFFGPGTRLTVL.

This chain uses TRBV7-2 with TRBJ2-2; 8 bases map to TRBD1. Looked up from germline, CDR1 is SGHTA and CDR2 is FQGNSA. With V trimmed by 5 bases and J by 2 bases, 4 bases remained unmatched. The CDR3 is 15 residues long. For the CDR3, the DNA is TGTGCCAGCAGCCGGACAGGGCTAAACACCGGGGAGCTGTTTTTT. Translated: CASSRTGLNTGELFF.

The chain has TRBV5-1 and TRBJ2-1, with D hard to call. The CDR3 is made up of 12 amino acids. CDR1 and CDR2 (germline): SGHRS, YFSETQ. V lost 5 bases and J lost 6, with 9 bases in between. The CDR3 loop is CASRTSGNEQFF. The CDR3 DNA reads as TGCGCCAGCAGAACCTCGGGCAATGAGCAGTTCTTC.

The chain combines TRBV6-6 with TRBJ2-3, with 7 bases lining up with TRBD2. The junction had 6 bases not matched to a gene; V was cut back by 11 bases and J by 1 base. This CDR3 comprises 13 residues. CDR1 and CDR2 from the germline V gene are MNHNY and SVGAGI (reference sequence). The DNA for the CDR3 is TGTGCCTGCCAGCGGGATCGCACAGATACGCAGTATTTT. Amino acids: CACQRDRTDTQYF.

V is TRBV29-1 and J is TRBJ2-1; D is undetermined. This CDR3 comprises 14 residues. V gave up 4 bases and J gave up 0 bases, with 10 bases separating them. CDR1 and CDR2 from the germline V gene are SQVTM and ANQGSEA. CDR3 sequence reads: CSVARQGSYNEQFF. CDR3 DNA: TGCAGCGTTGCCCGACAAGGCTCCTACAATGAGCAGTTCTTC.

The chain carries TRBV11-2 and TRBJ1-2, with TRBD1 matching 7 bases. Trimming cost V 1 base and J 0 bases; bases outside gene matches: 8. The CDR3 has 17 amino acids. Per germline, CDR1 SGHAT and CDR2 FQNNGV. CDR3 sequence reads: CASSLGGQTISNYGYTF. The CDR3 nucleotides read TGTGCCAGCAGCTTAGGGGGACAGACTATCTCTAACTATGGCTACACCTTC. The complete variable domain, with remaining parts taken from reference TRBV11-2 and TRBJ1-2, reads EAGVAQSPRYKIIEKRQSVAFWCNPISGHATLYWYQQILGQGPKLLIQFQNNGVVDDSQLPKDRFSAERLKGVDSTLKIQPAKLEDSAVYLCASSLGGQTISNYGYTFGSGTRLTVV.

The chain employs TRBV4-3 and TRBJ2-1, with 14 nucleotides matching TRBD2. In germline, CDR1 is LGHNA, CDR2 YSLEER. The CDR3 sequence is 18 residues long. With V trimmed by 4 bases and J by 4 bases, 9 bases remained unmatched. CDR3 nucleotides: TGCGCCAGCAGCCTTCTCGGGACTAGCGGGAGTAGTTACAATGAGCAGTTCTTC. Translating gives CASSLLGTSGSSYNEQFF.

This clone appeared once. This chain links TRBV10-3 with TRBJ2-2; D is uncertain. Germline V CDR1 and CDR2: ENHRY, SYGVKD. The CDR3 contains 14 residues. Trimming removed 10 bases from V and 3 bases from J, with 15 bases in between. The CDR3 loop is CATYSFMDTGELFF. The CDR3 DNA reads as TGTGCCACGTACAGCTTTATGGACACCGGGGAGCTGTTTTTT.

The chain recombines TRBV12-5 with TRBJ2-5, with 13 bases aligning to TRBD2. The CDR3 length is 16 residues. Germline loops: CDR1 LGHNT, CDR2 FRNRAP. With 7 bases clipped from V and 2 bases from J, the junction kept 7 bases outside the gene matches. CDR3 nucleotides: TGTGCTAGTGAGATAGGACTAGCGGGGGTACAAGAGACCCAGTACTTC. Protein sequence: CASEIGLAGVQETQYF. Drawing the rest from reference TRBV12-5 and TRBJ2-5, the complete variable domain is DARVTQTPRHKVTEMGQEVTMRCQPILGHNTVFWYRQTMMQGLELLAYFRNRAPLDDSGMPKDRFSAEMPDATLATLKIQPSEPRDSAVYFCASEIGLAGVQETQYFGPGTRLLVL.